Below are 18 T cell receptor beta chains sequenced from a single sample in a study of beta chain features in type 1 diabetes. Study-level results: People with Type 1 diabetes carried modestly yet significantly shorter TCRB CDR3s in all four CD4+ subsets.

No antigens are known for them. The sequenced template was cDNA made from the entire isolated RNA. Assay: immunoSEQ multiplex PCR; the TCRdb copy retains only in-frame clones and omits some. This table has hundreds of thousands of clones, 11% appearing once. The specimen was naive CD4+ T cells from blood. Receptors originate from a man younger than 45 with type 1 diabetes.

This clone was picked up a small number of times. The rearrangement joins TRBV2 to TRBJ2-1; 14 nucleotides match TRBD2. V gave up 6 bases and J gave up 8 bases; unmatched junction bases: 6. CDR1 and CDR2 (germline): SNHLY, FYNNEI. The CDR3 has 15 amino acids. DNA for the CDR3: TGTGCCAGCAGGAGACTAGCGGGGGGGCCCGATGAGCAGTTCTTC. Amino acid sequence: CASRRLAGGPDEQFF.

This clone was found a few times. V gene TRBV29-1 combines with J gene TRBJ2-7; TRBD2 matches at 7 bases. This CDR3 has 15 amino acids. The trim removed 5 bases at V and 5 bases at J, leaving 15 bases unmatched. Germline CDR1 reads SQVTM; CDR2 reads ANQGSEA. The CDR3 region has the DNA TGCAGCGTTCCCGGGGTGCGGGGGACTCGGGACGAGCAGTACTTC. It translates to CSVPGVRGTRDEQYF.

This clone was seen more than once but under ten times. The rearrangement joins TRBV7-9 to TRBJ2-7; D gene unclear. Per germline, CDR1 SEHNR and CDR2 FQNEAQ (reference sequence). V was pared by 5 bases and J by 5 bases, with 16 bases between. The CDR3 spans 14 residues. The CDR3 DNA reads TGTGCCAGCAGCCCTCCCGAGAGCACGGACGAGCAGTACTTC. It is translated as CASSPPESTDEQYF. The full variable domain, its missing parts supplied by reference TRBV7-9 and TRBJ2-7, is DTGVSQNPRHKITKRGQNVTFRCDPISEHNRLYWYRQTLGQGPEFLTYFQNEAQLEKSRLLSDRFSAERPKGSFSTLEIQRTEQGDSAMYLCASSPPESTDEQYFGPGTRLTVT.

In this sample, this clone turned up a few times. The V gene is TRBV6-5, the J gene TRBJ2-7; a possible D gene is TRBD1 (6 bases). The germline V gene encodes CDR1 MNHEY and CDR2 SVGAGI. Trimming removed 10 bases at V and 0 bases at J, with 16 bases between. This CDR3 is 14 amino acids long. CDR3 amino acids: CATKRGIFSYEQYF. CDR3 bases: TGTGCCACCAAGAGGGGGATATTCTCCTACGAGCAGTACTTC.

The chain joins TRBV28 to TRBJ2-7; TRBD1 aligns across 8 bases. Per germline, CDR1 MDHEN and CDR2 SYDVKM. The CDR3 consists of 14 residues. The trim removed 4 bases at V and 6 bases at J, leaving 8 bases unmatched. This CDR3 is CASSSGTGVSEQYF. In DNA form, the CDR3 reads TGTGCCAGCAGTTCCGGGACAGGAGTGTCCGAGCAGTACTTC.

This clone was counted between two and nine times. Other DNA sequences of this sample code for an identical CDR3. The chain combines TRBV29-1 with TRBJ2-3; D is unclear. The CDR3 runs 13 residues. V lost 4 bases and J lost 0, with 8 bases in between. Germline-derived CDR1 and CDR2 are SQVTM and ANQGSEA. This chain's CDR3 is CSVGGRSTDTQYF. The CDR3 nucleotides are TGCAGCGTTGGTGGCCGCAGCACAGATACGCAGTATTTT.

A word on this clone: The sample carries other DNA sequences with the same CDR3. The V and J genes are TRBV19 and TRBJ2-3; TRBD1 aligns across 7 bases. This CDR3 region has 13 residues. CDR1 LNHDA and CDR2 SQIVND come from the germline V gene (reference sequence). V was clipped by 2 bases and J by 4 bases; unmatched bases: 0. CDR3 protein: CASSIRGPDTQYF. The DNA of the CDR3 is TGTGCCAGTAGTATAAGGGGGCCAGATACGCAGTATTTT. Using reference TRBV19 and TRBJ2-3 for the parts outside the CDR3, the full variable domain is DGGITQSPKYLFRKEGQNVTLSCEQNLNHDAMYWYRQDPGQGLRLIYYSQIVNDFQKGDIAEGYSVSREKKESFPLTVTSAQKNPTAFYLCASSIRGPDTQYFGPGTRLTVL.

The chain couples TRBV2 to TRBJ2-1; D remains unclear. The CDR3 is 11 residues long. V was clipped by 3 bases and J by 12 bases, with 9 bases between them. Germline CDR1 reads SNHLY; CDR2 reads FYNNEI. The CDR3 DNA sequence: TGTGCCAGCAGTGACGTTAGGAGGCAGTTCTTC. This gives the protein CASSDVRRQFF. The full variable domain, rest sourced from reference TRBV2 and TRBJ2-1, is EPEVTQTPSHQVTQMGQEVILRCVPISNHLYFYWYRQILGQKVEFLVSFYNNEISEKSEIFDDQFSVERPDGSNFTLKIRSTKLEDSAMYFCASSDVRRQFFGPGTRLTVL.

The chain combines TRBV9 with TRBJ2-3; 9 bases map to TRBD1. Germline assignment: CDR1 SGDLS and CDR2 YYNGEE. The CDR3 has 16 residues. V shed 3 bases, J shed 6 bases, and the junction held 11 bases outside the gene matches. CDR3 sequence: CASSATTGGMLDTQYF. In DNA form, the CDR3 reads TGTGCCAGCAGCGCTACTACAGGGGGCATGCTCGATACGCAGTATTTT.

This clone was seen a few times. As DNA, the CDR3 is TGCGCCAGCAGCCAGTTCGCACAGGGACAAACGAACACCGGGGAGCTGTTTTTT. This translates into CASSQFAQGQTNTGELFF. The V gene is TRBV4-3, the J gene TRBJ2-2; tentative D call: TRBD1 (6 bases). With 3 bases removed from V and 0 bases from J, the gap between germline ends came to 17 bases. Germline V gene data show CDR1 as LGHNA and CDR2 as YSLEER. The CDR3 runs to 18 residues.

Comment on this clone: The same CDR3 also results from other DNA sequences found in this sample. The J gene is TRBJ2-3, the V gene TRBV29-1; D is unresolved. Germline CDR1 and CDR2: SQVTM and ANQGSEA. V lost 3 bases and J lost 1, with 5 bases in between. The CDR3 totals 12 residues. The CDR3 region is CSVDSGTDTQYF. In nucleotides, the CDR3 is TGCAGCGTTGACTCAGGCACAGATACGCAGTATTTT.

This clone came up a few times. The chain uses TRBV18 and TRBJ2-5; D perhaps matches TRBD1 (6 bases). V dropped 3 bases and J dropped 5 bases, with 16 bases sitting between them. Germline V CDR1 and CDR2: KGHSH, LQKENI. The CDR3 runs to 15 residues. The CDR3 spells CASSPQGHEGETQYF. The DNA of the CDR3 is TGTGCCAGCTCACCGCAGGGGCACGAAGGGGAGACCCAGTACTTC. The full variable domain, completed using reference TRBV18 and TRBJ2-5, is NAGVMQNPRHLVRRRGQEARLRCSPMKGHSHVYWYRQLPEEGLKFMVYLQKENIIDESGMPKERFSAEFPKEGPSILRIQQVVRGDSAAYFCASSPQGHEGETQYFGPGTRLLVL.

This rearrangement joins TRBV4-2 to TRBJ1-6; possible D gene TRBD1, 6 bases. Trimming shortened V by 4 bases and J by 6 bases, and 13 bases separated the two germline ends. This CDR3 contains 15 residues. CDR1 and CDR2 (germline): LGHNA, YNFKEQ. The CDR3 coding sequence is TGTGCCAGCAGCCTTCAGGGGCTTAGTAATTCACCCCTCCACTTT. Translating it yields CASSLQGLSNSPLHF.

This clone appeared a few times. V usage is TRBV29-1 and J usage is TRBJ2-5, with 9 bases matching TRBD1. Losses at the gene ends were 7 bases for V and 6 bases for J; bases not matched to a gene: 9. The CDR3 sequence is 13 residues long. The germline CDR1 and CDR2 sequences are SQVTM and ANQGSEA. Written as DNA, the CDR3 is TGCAGCGGAACAGGGGGCAGTCAGCAGACCCAGTACTTC. Protein sequence: CSGTGGSQQTQYF.

For this clone: A much bigger clone sits one base away, suggesting this may be a read error. This rearrangement joins TRBV7-6 to TRBJ2-3; D not resolved. CDR3 size: 11 residues. V lost 3 bases and J lost 5, with 3 bases in between. Germline V lookup: CDR1 SGHVS, CDR2 FNYEAQ. CDR3 DNA sequence: TGTGCCAGCAGCTTCGGAGATACGCAGTATTTT. It codes for CASSFGDTQYF.

This clone was seen a few times. This chain connects TRBV19 to TRBJ1-1, with D tentatively TRBD1 (6 bases). Germline V gene lookup returns CDR1 LNHDA and CDR2 SQIVND (reference sequence). Trimming cost V 3 bases and J 4 bases, with 15 bases left between them. The CDR3 has 15 residues. Here the CDR3 DNA reads TGTGCCAGTAGTATCGTCGGGGGGGCTACCACTGAAGCTTTCTTT. Its translation is CASSIVGGATTEAFF.

J is TRBJ2-5 and V is TRBV7-2, with 10 positions matching TRBD2. Per the germline V gene, CDR1 is SGHTA and CDR2 is FQGNSA. The CDR3 loop spans 14 amino acids. The J segment lost 1 base and the V segment lost 8 bases, leaving 4 bases of the junction unmatched. The CDR3 protein is CASVKRGGQETQYF. For the CDR3, the DNA is TGTGCCAGCGTGAAGCGGGGGGGCCAAGAGACCCAGTACTTC.

V and J are TRBV7-2 and TRBJ2-2, with TRBD1 as a possible D gene (6 bases). V lost 3 bases to trimming and J lost 4 bases, with 9 bases between them. Germline loops: CDR1 SGHTA, CDR2 FQGNSA. This CDR3 has 14 residues. This chain's CDR3 is CASSFVRGTGELFF. The DNA of the CDR3 is TGTGCCAGCAGCTTCGTCAGGGGCACCGGGGAGCTGTTTTTT.